A single sample is the source of the 20 T cell receptor beta chains below, sequenced in a study of cytomegalovirus exposure and HLA in healthy donors. This PCR relied on a set of 60 Vbeta primers and 13 Jbeta primers. TCRdb's table, derived via immunoSEQ multiplex PCR, lists solely in-frame clones and lacks some. The sample carries around 190,000 clones, about 77% recorded once. Sample: PBMCs. Receptors were obtained from a woman under 40 in good health and CMV-seronegative.

V is TRBV30 and J is TRBJ2-5; D is perhaps TRBD1 (6 bases). CDR3 length: 15 residues. Germline V gene sequence: CDR1 GTSNPN, CDR2 SVGIG (reference sequence). V was shortened by 3 bases and J by 4 bases, with 18 bases between the two germline ends. The CDR3 DNA sequence: TGTGCCTGGAGCGGTTTTTCTGGGGGCGCAGAGACCCAGTACTTC. Protein product: CAWSGFSGGAETQYF.

The genes are TRBV27 and TRBJ2-3; perhaps TRBD2 as D (6 bases). The CDR3 consists of 15 residues. Trimming took 6 bases from V and 0 from J, leaving 13 bases between them. Germline V gene sequence: CDR1 MNHEY, CDR2 SMNVEV (reference sequence). The CDR3, as DNA: TGTGCCAGCAGCTCCCTAGCGTATAGCACAGATACGCAGTATTTT. Translation: CASSSLAYSTDTQYF.

The chain links TRBV6-1 to TRBJ2-5; 10 nucleotides match TRBD2. CDR1 and CDR2 (germline): MNHNS, SASEGT. The junction had 3 bases not matched to a gene; V was cut back by 1 base and J by 4 bases. This CDR3 is 15 amino acids long. CDR3 region: CASSEEAGGPETQYF. For the CDR3, the DNA is TGTGCCAGCAGTGAAGAAGCGGGGGGGCCAGAGACCCAGTACTTC.

This clone was detected a few times. The CDR3 sequence is CASSQGVTNQPQHF. For the CDR3, the DNA is TGTGCCAGCAGCCAGGGGGTCACGAATCAGCCCCAGCATTTT. The rearrangement uses TRBV7-2 and TRBJ1-5; TRBD1 matches at 7 bases. CDR3 size: 14 residues. V lost 5 bases, J lost 4 bases, and 5 bases stayed unmatched. In germline, CDR1 is SGHTA, CDR2 FQGNSA.

This clone was counted only a few times. The V call is TRBV28, the J call TRBJ1-1, with unresolved D. Trimming pared 5 bases from V and 10 bases from J, leaving 17 bases between. CDR1 and CDR2 (germline): MDHEN, SYDVKM. This CDR3 contains 13 residues. The CDR3 here is CASSDGSTEGAFF. The CDR3 nucleotides read TGTGCCAGCAGTGACGGGTCTACTGAAGGAGCTTTCTTT.

This clone occurred once. The J gene is TRBJ2-7, the V gene TRBV5-6; tentatively, D is TRBD2 (5 bases). V shed 3 bases and J shed 3 bases, with 10 bases lying between them. Per germline, CDR1 SGHDT and CDR2 YYEEEE. The CDR3 loop spans 13 amino acids. CDR3 sequence reads: CASSSTLVYEQYF. The CDR3 DNA follows: TGTGCCAGCAGCTCGACACTAGTCTACGAGCAGTACTTC.

The V gene is TRBV19, the J gene TRBJ1-1; 11 positions agree with TRBD1. Germline loops: CDR1 LNHDA, CDR2 SQIVND (reference sequence). The V segment lost 7 bases and the J segment 4 bases; nucleotides outside the gene matches: 8. The CDR3 is 15 amino acids. The CDR3 coding sequence is TGTGCCAGTATGATTCGGACAGGGGGCTTCACTGAAGCTTTCTTT. Encoded protein: CASMIRTGGFTEAFF.

Turning to this clone: Its ends do not fully match the called genes, so a read error is possible. J is TRBJ2-7 and V is TRBV7-9; D is unclear. Germline V gene sequence: CDR1 SEHNR, CDR2 FQNEAQ (reference sequence). The CDR3 sequence is 14 residues long. The CDR3: CSSSPPVPRYEQYF. In DNA, the CDR3 is TGTTCCAGCAGCCCCCCCGTCCCTAGGTACGAGCAGTACTTC.

This sequence joins TRBV19 and TRBJ1-5; 7 nucleotides align to TRBD1. The ends lost 5 bases at V and 0 bases at J; junction bases unmatched: 7. Germline V gives CDR1 LNHDA, CDR2 SQIVND (reference sequence). This CDR3 has 16 residues. The CDR3 spells CASSAGGTNSNQPQHF. In nucleotides, the CDR3 is TGTGCCAGTAGTGCAGGGGGTACCAATAGCAATCAGCCCCAGCATTTT.

The chain links TRBV9 to TRBJ2-3, with D perhaps TRBD1 (5 bases). Germline V CDR1 and CDR2: SGDLS, YYNGEE. This CDR3 comprises 16 residues. With 0 bases removed from V and 1 base from J, the gap between germline ends came to 12 bases. CDR3 DNA sequence: TGTGCCAGCAGCGTAGCGGCAGGGATTCGCACAGATACGCAGTATTTT. Protein product: CASSVAAGIRTDTQYF.

This chain connects TRBV4-1 to TRBJ2-5; TRBD2 matches 12 bases. CDR3 size: 16 residues. Germline lookup yields CDR1 MGHRA and CDR2 YSYEKL. The ends lost 5 bases at V and 3 bases at J; junction bases unmatched: 7. The CDR3 loop is CASSSWTSGIEETQYF. The DNA of the CDR3 is TGCGCCAGCAGCTCATGGACTAGCGGGATAGAAGAGACCCAGTACTTC.

V gene TRBV5-1 combines with J gene TRBJ2-1; D remains ambiguous. CDR1 is SGHRS, CDR2 YFSETQ, per germline. V lost 2 bases and J 2 bases, leaving 5 bases between the germline ends. The CDR3 runs to 13 residues. The CDR3 DNA reads as TGCGCCAGCAGCTTCGTCCCCTACAATGAGCAGTTCTTC. Its translation is CASSFVPYNEQFF.

V and J are TRBV6-1 and TRBJ2-1; 7 nucleotides agree with TRBD1. V lost 7 bases to trimming and J lost 2 bases; unmatched junction nucleotides: 5. The CDR3 runs to 14 residues. Germline values: CDR1 MNHNS, CDR2 SASEGT. The CDR3, as DNA: TGTGCCAGCACAGGTGGGACAGCCTACAATGAGCAGTTCTTC. Translating gives CASTGGTAYNEQFF.

CDR3 region: CASSLAPQGVGSPLHF. The CDR3 DNA follows: TGCGCCAGCAGCTTGGCCCCACAAGGGGTTGGTTCACCCCTCCACTTT. The chain is built from TRBV5-1 and TRBJ1-6, with a weak D call TRBD1 (5 bases). The CDR3 has 16 amino acids. Germline lookup yields CDR1 SGHRS and CDR2 YFSETQ. V lost 0 bases and J 9 bases, leaving 16 bases between the germline ends.

This clone was observed once. The V and J genes are TRBV6-6 and TRBJ2-1; D is ambiguous. CDR3 length: 15 residues. Trimming left V 1 base short and J 3 bases short, with 10 bases between. CDR1 and CDR2 (germline): MNHNY, SVGAGI (reference sequence). The DNA of the CDR3 is TGTGCCAGCAGTTACTGGGCTGAAGGCTACAATGAGCAGTTCTTC. Translation gives CASSYWAEGYNEQFF.

This clone occurred once. The chain couples TRBV9 to TRBJ1-1; D perhaps matches TRBD1 (6 bases). The CDR3 totals 16 residues. The V and J ends lost 0 bases and 0 bases respectively, with 12 bases between them. Germline CDR1 reads SGDLS; CDR2 reads YYNGEE. CDR3 protein: CASSVAAGALNTEAFF. CDR3 nucleotide sequence: TGTGCCAGCAGCGTAGCGGCAGGGGCCCTGAACACTGAAGCTTTCTTT.

This chain connects TRBV25-1 to TRBJ1-5; D gene uncertain. Trimming removed 7 bases from V and 2 bases from J, with 15 bases in between. This CDR3 contains 15 residues. From germline, CDR1 is MGHDK and CDR2 SYGVNS. The CDR3 nucleotides are TGTGCCAGCAAAACTGTCGTGAGCTGCAATCAGCCCCAGCATTTT. Amino acid sequence: CASKTVVSCNQPQHF.

The chain has TRBV7-9 and TRBJ2-1; perhaps TRBD1 as D (6 bases). The CDR3 contains 18 residues. Germline V gives CDR1 SEHNR, CDR2 FQNEAQ (reference sequence). Deletions cut 8 bases from V and 3 bases from J, with 26 bases between. In DNA, the CDR3 is TGTGCCAGCGGAAAGAGGGGGTTGAGGGAGTGGAACTACAATGAGCAGTTCTTC. Protein sequence: CASGKRGLREWNYNEQFF.

This chain joins TRBV11-3 and TRBJ2-7; 7 bases line up with TRBD2. Germline loops: CDR1 SGHNT, CDR2 YENEEA. The V gene end was trimmed by 5 bases and the J gene end by 2 bases; junction bases not matched to a gene: 6. The CDR3 is 14 residues long. CDR3 nucleotides: TGTGCCAGCAGCGCCGGGGGAGGGGCCTACGAGCAGTACTTC. Translated: CASSAGGGAYEQYF.

The chain links TRBV5-1 to TRBJ2-3, with 12 bases that match TRBD2. Germline trimming cut 0 bases from V and 3 bases from J; bases unmatched to any gene: 2. Germline assignment: CDR1 SGHRS and CDR2 YFSETQ. The CDR3 is 16 amino acids. The CDR3 bases are TGCGCCAGCAGCTTGGTAGGGACTAGCGGGACAGATACGCAGTATTTT. This codes for CASSLVGTSGTDTQYF.